These 23 T cell receptor beta chains share one sample of origin, sequenced in a study of T cell responses to AZD1222 COVID-19 vaccine. Sequenced by immunoSEQ multiplex PCR; TCRdb stores in-frame clones only, minus some. The profile shows 100,000 or so clones, 85% to 90% of them singletons. The specimen comprised peripheral blood, sampled on day 0 of AZD1222 vaccination. The receptor source for this set is an adult in good health.

The chain couples TRBV11-3 to TRBJ2-2, with 8 bases lining up with TRBD2. Germline CDR1 is SGHNT and CDR2 is YENEEA. This CDR3 contains 17 residues. The V and J ends lost 7 bases and 1 base, in that order; junction bases with no gene match: 11. The CDR3 sequence: CASTHAPGGLNTGELFF. In nucleotides, the CDR3 is TGTGCCAGCACCCATGCCCCGGGAGGGCTGAACACCGGGGAGCTGTTTTTT.

This clone has a handful of counts. J is TRBJ2-7 and V is TRBV11-3; 9 bases are a match to TRBD1. The germline V gene has CDR1 SGHNT and CDR2 YENEEA. The ends lost 5 bases at V and 6 bases at J; junction bases unmatched: 11. CDR3 size: 15 residues. CDR3 amino acids: CASSRSGGQGSEQYF. In nucleotides, the CDR3 is TGTGCCAGCAGCCGATCCGGAGGACAGGGGAGCGAGCAGTACTTC.

In DNA, the CDR3 is TGTGCCAGCAGTGACAGGGGAACCCTGAACACCGGGGAGCTGTTTTTT. It yields the protein CASSDRGTLNTGELFF. V gene TRBV6-4 combines with J gene TRBJ2-2; tentative D call: TRBD1 (5 bases). The CDR3 loop spans 16 amino acids. Germline V gene data show CDR1 as MRHNA and CDR2 as SNTAGT. The V gene lost 2 bases and the J gene lost 1 base, with 11 bases spanning the gap.

V is TRBV7-2 and J is TRBJ2-3, with 10 bases matching TRBD2. Germline V gene sequence: CDR1 SGHTA, CDR2 FQGNSA. This CDR3 is built from 16 residues. J lost 5 bases, V lost 2 bases, and 7 bases had no gene match. In nucleotides, the CDR3 is TGTGCCAGCAGCTTAAAATGGGGACTAGCGCGAGATACGCAGTATTTT. Its translation: CASSLKWGLARDTQYF.

V usage is TRBV5-1 and J usage is TRBJ2-1; D is possibly TRBD1 (6 bases). The germline V gene encodes CDR1 SGHRS and CDR2 YFSETQ. CDR3 size: 16 residues. V shed 4 bases and J shed 0 bases, with 14 bases lying between them. The CDR3 protein is CASSRTQGSSYNEQFF. The DNA for the CDR3 is TGCGCCAGCAGCCGGACTCAGGGGAGCTCCTACAATGAGCAGTTCTTC. Supplemented by reference TRBV5-1 and TRBJ2-1, the full variable domain reads KAGVTQTPRYLIKTRGQQVTLSCSPISGHRSVSWYQQTPGQGLQFLFEYFSETQRNKGNFPGRFSGRQFSNSRSEMNVSTLELGDSALYLCASSRTQGSSYNEQFFGPGTRLTVL.

The gene calls are TRBV9 and TRBJ2-1; TRBD2 is a possible D gene (6 bases). This CDR3 contains 17 residues. V lost 2 bases, J lost 0 bases, and 15 bases lay in between. CDR1 and CDR2 from the germline V gene are SGDLS and YYNGEE. CDR3 nucleotides: TGTGCCAGCAGCGTCACGGCGGGACCGAGCTCCTACAATGAGCAGTTCTTC. As protein: CASSVTAGPSSYNEQFF.

With regard to this clone: The same CDR3 also results from other DNA sequences found in this sample. As DNA, the CDR3 is TGTGCCAGCAGTTATCCGGGACAGCAGAGGTTAAACATTCAGTACTTC. Translated: CASSYPGQQRLNIQYF. V usage is TRBV6-2 or TRBV6-3 and J usage is TRBJ2-4; TRBD1 matches 7 bases. Per the germline V gene, CDR1 is MNHEY and CDR2 is SVGEGT. J gave up 6 bases and V 3 bases, and 11 bases lay outside the gene matches. The CDR3 is 16 residues long.

The chain couples TRBV9 to TRBJ2-7, with TRBD2 as a possible D gene (5 bases). Germline V gene sequence: CDR1 SGDLS, CDR2 YYNGEE. This CDR3 comprises 14 residues. V was cut by 4 bases and J by 1 base, with 12 bases left in between. In DNA form, the CDR3 reads TGTGCCAGCAGCCCGCGGACTCGTTCCTACGAGCAGTACTTC. Encoded protein: CASSPRTRSYEQYF.

This clone was observed a single time. The chain links TRBV28 to TRBJ1-4; a possible D gene is TRBD1 (5 bases). The CDR3 covers 16 residues. V gave up 5 bases and J gave up 3 bases, with 16 bases separating them. The germline V gene encodes CDR1 MDHEN and CDR2 SYDVKM. The CDR3 here is CASSGRLLGANEKLFF. CDR3 in DNA: TGTGCCAGCAGTGGCCGGCTCCTGGGGGCTAATGAAAAACTGTTTTTT. Using reference TRBV28 and TRBJ1-4 for the parts outside the CDR3, the full variable domain is DVKVTQSSRYLVKRTGEKVFLECVQDMDHENMFWYRQDPGLGLRLIYFSYDVKMKEKGDIPEGYSVSREKKERFSLILESASTNQTSMYLCASSGRLLGANEKLFFGSGTQLSVL.

The rearrangement joins TRBV7-2 to TRBJ1-1, with D maybe TRBD1 (6 bases). The CDR3 is 14 residues long. V lost 5 bases and J lost 3, with 13 bases in between. The germline V gene has CDR1 SGHTA and CDR2 FQGNSA. The CDR3 DNA reads TGTGCCAGCAGCGCACAGGGTTGGGACACTGAAGCTTTCTTT. This codes for CASSAQGWDTEAFF.

The chain uses TRBV29-1 and TRBJ2-7; D possibly corresponds to TRBD2 (6 bases). Trimming stripped 7 bases from V and 9 bases from J, with 19 bases between. This CDR3 has 12 residues. Per germline, CDR1 SQVTM and CDR2 ANQGSEA. The CDR3 DNA sequence: TGCAGCGCCTCAGATGGGGGGATCGGGCAGTACTTC. This translates into CSASDGGIGQYF.

The chain recombines TRBV7-3 with TRBJ2-2, with D perhaps TRBD2 (6 bases). Germline lookup yields CDR1 SGHTA and CDR2 FQGTGA. The CDR3 runs to 17 residues. The V end was cut by 5 bases, the J end by 2 bases, with 18 bases between. The CDR3, as DNA: TGTGCCAGCAGCCCCAATAGGGAGGTCGCTAACACCGGGGAGCTGTTTTTT. Its protein is CASSPNREVANTGELFF.

This clone was found a few times. The chain joins TRBV9 to TRBJ1-1; D unclear. From germline, CDR1 is SGDLS and CDR2 YYNGEE. This CDR3 is 13 amino acids long. Trimming removed 4 bases from V and 2 bases from J, with 9 bases in between. DNA of the CDR3: TGTGCCAGCAGCTTCGCGAGCAACACTGAAGCTTTCTTT. Its protein is CASSFASNTEAFF.

The chain links TRBV28 to TRBJ2-3; TRBD2 matches 7 bases. Germline loops: CDR1 MDHEN, CDR2 SYDVKM. This CDR3 is 15 amino acids long. The junction had 8 bases not matched to a gene; V was cut back by 2 bases and J by 6 bases. Written as DNA, the CDR3 is TGTGCCAGCAGTTTAGGGACTACGTCGCTCGATACGCAGTATTTT. Translated, it gives CASSLGTTSLDTQYF. Full variable domain (rest looked up from reference TRBV28 and TRBJ2-3): DVKVTQSSRYLVKRTGEKVFLECVQDMDHENMFWYRQDPGLGLRLIYFSYDVKMKEKGDIPEGYSVSREKKERFSLILESASTNQTSMYLCASSLGTTSLDTQYFGPGTRLTVL.

V gene TRBV11-2 combines with J gene TRBJ2-7; D not certain. Per the germline V gene, CDR1 is SGHAT and CDR2 is FQNNGV. CDR3 length: 11 residues. V was shortened by 4 bases and J by 4 bases, with 5 bases between the two germline ends. This chain's CDR3 is CASSYKYEQYF. The CDR3 DNA sequence: TGTGCCAGCAGCTACAAATACGAGCAGTACTTC. The full variable domain, its missing parts supplied by reference TRBV11-2 and TRBJ2-7, is EAGVAQSPRYKIIEKRQSVAFWCNPISGHATLYWYQQILGQGPKLLIQFQNNGVVDDSQLPKDRFSAERLKGVDSTLKIQPAKLEDSAVYLCASSYKYEQYFGPGTRLTVT.

The rearrangement joins TRBV27 to TRBJ2-1; perhaps TRBD2 as D (6 bases). V shed 0 bases and J shed 6 bases, with 12 bases lying between them. Per germline, CDR1 MNHEY and CDR2 SMNVEV (reference sequence). There are 15 residues in the CDR3. In DNA form, the CDR3 reads TGTGCCAGCAGTTTATCGTGGGCAGCGGGCAATGAGCAGTTCTTC. Its protein is CASSLSWAAGNEQFF.

The CDR3 DNA is TGTGCCAGCAGCCAAGAGCCTGGGGGAAGGAGCACAGATACGCAGTATTTT. Its translation is CASSQEPGGRSTDTQYF. The V call is TRBV4-2, the J call TRBJ2-3; either TRBD1 or TRBD2 may fit D (5 bases each). The CDR3 loop spans 17 amino acids. CDR1 LGHNA and CDR2 YNFKEQ come from the germline V gene. V lost 0 bases to trimming and J lost 0 bases, with 13 bases between them.

The chain carries TRBV29-1 and TRBJ2-1, with 9 positions matching TRBD2. J lost 5 bases, V lost 5 bases, and 7 bases had no gene match. Germline V gene lookup returns CDR1 SQVTM and CDR2 ANQGSEA. This CDR3 has 14 residues. CDR3 in amino acids: CSVPRVAGDNEQFF. The CDR3 DNA sequence: TGCAGCGTTCCACGAGTAGCGGGGGACAATGAGCAGTTCTTC.

The genes are TRBV21-1 and TRBJ1-5; the table calls TRBD1, which could not be checked here. TRBV21-1 is shown as a pseudogene. The CDR3 loop spans 14 amino acids. The CDR3 DNA reads as TGTGCCAGCAACGCTGAAGCAGGGGATCAGCCCCAGCATTTT. Translated, it gives CASNAEAGDQPQHF.

CDR3 protein: CASSPGRYYEQYF. CDR3 in DNA: TGTGCCAGCAGTCCCGGACGGTACTACGAGCAGTACTTC. The gene calls are TRBV7-9 and TRBJ2-7; D remains ambiguous. This CDR3 region has 13 residues. Germline-derived CDR1 and CDR2 are SEHNR and FQNEAQ (reference sequence). Trimming left V 6 bases short and J 3 bases short, with 12 bases between. The full variable domain, its missing parts supplied by reference TRBV7-9 and TRBJ2-7, is DTGVSQNPRHKITKRGQNVTFRCDPISEHNRLYWYRQTLGQGPEFLTYFQNEAQLEKSRLLSDRFSAERPKGSFSTLEIQRTEQGDSAMYLCASSPGRYYEQYFGPGTRLTVT.

This rearrangement joins TRBV4-1 to TRBJ1-5; D is uncertain. The V gene's germline CDR1 is MGHRA and CDR2 YSYEKL. V shed 0 bases and J shed 3 bases, with 6 bases lying between them. The CDR3 is 14 amino acids. The CDR3 DNA reads TGCGCCAGCAGCCAAGAAGGCCTCAATCAGCCCCAGCATTTT. It encodes CASSQEGLNQPQHF.

V gene TRBV7-2 combines with J gene TRBJ1-2, with D possibly TRBD1 on 5 matching bases. Germline V gene data show CDR1 as SGHTA and CDR2 as FQGNSA. V lost 2 bases to trimming and J lost 4 bases, with 17 bases between them. This CDR3 spans 16 amino acids. CDR3 DNA sequence: TGTGCCAGCAGCTTAAAGAAGGACATCGGGGCCTATGGCTACACCTTC. This codes for CASSLKKDIGAYGYTF.

This clone was detected once. V gene TRBV19 combines with J gene TRBJ1-5; tentatively, D is TRBD1 (5 bases). V lost 6 bases to trimming and J lost 2 bases, with 8 bases between them. Germline assignment: CDR1 LNHDA and CDR2 SQIVND (reference sequence). There are 13 residues in the CDR3. Here the CDR3 reads CASRSQGNQPQHF. CDR3 coding DNA: TGTGCCAGTAGGTCACAGGGCAATCAGCCCCAGCATTTT.